The source of this T cell receptor (beta chain) is a study of T-cell reconstitution after alpha-beta-depleted transplantation in children. With respect to this clonotype: The target antigen is unknown.

General study points: By one year post-transplant, T-cell counts and diversity largely arose from T cells that were newly produced. Diversity of TCRbeta at day 60 was high in some patients, arising from surviving recipient T cells and thymic progenitors. Reports say that about two months after transplant, the alpha-beta T cells came out of several hundred graft clones that had expanded.

The TCRbeta library incorporated unique molecular identifiers. TCRdb analysed the PCR reads with MiXCR anew, one entry per CDR3 protein. The sample has 100,000 or so distinct CDR3 sequences; about 7.5% are singletons. The sample here was PBMCs, taken before TCRalphabeta/CD19-depleted stem cell transplant. This clonotype was obtained from a boy under 10 years old with acute lymphoblastic leukemia, due to receive a stem cell transplant.

The CDR3 DNA sequence: TGTGCCAGTAGTATCACCGGACAGGAGGGACGCGAGCAGTTCTTC. This encodes CASSITGQEGREQFF. The J gene is TRBJ2-1, the V gene TRBV19; D perhaps matches TRBD1 (7 bases). Germline V gives CDR1 LNHDA, CDR2 SQIVND (reference sequence). This CDR3 comprises 15 residues. V was trimmed by 3 bases and J by 10 bases, leaving 19 bases between them.